The 7 T cell receptor beta chains below all came from one sample that was sequenced in a study of PD-1 blockade in classical Hodgkin lymphoma. The method was immunoSEQ multiplex PCR; TCRdb's version includes in-frame clones alone and lacks a portion of them. The table lists about 64,000 clones, less than 95% of them singletons. Specified time point: cycle 4 day 1 (C4D1), after around six weeks of nivolumab. Exposure to brentuximab vedotin varied, and each patient had relapsed following autologous stem cell transplantation. Material: peripheral blood mononuclear cells (PBMCs), obtained before the fourth cycle of nivolumab. These receptors all stem from a human donor with classical Hodgkin lymphoma.

The rearrangement links TRBV7-6 to TRBJ2-3, with 7 bases matching TRBD1. The junction had 8 bases not matched to a gene; V was cut back by 2 bases and J by 3 bases. This CDR3 region has 16 residues. CDR1 is SGHVS, CDR2 FNYEAQ, per germline. In nucleotides, the CDR3 is TGTGCCAGCAGCTTACGTTCGAAGGGGGCAACAGATACGCAGTATTTT. Its translation: CASSLRSKGATDTQYF.

The rearrangement links TRBV7-9 to TRBJ2-2; 7 bases are shared with TRBD1. J lost 1 base, V lost 8 bases, and 7 bases had no gene match. Germline V gene data show CDR1 as SEHNR and CDR2 as FQNEAQ (reference sequence). This CDR3 spans 15 amino acids. The CDR3 loop is CASRDRLRNTGELFF. In nucleotides, the CDR3 is TGTGCCAGCCGGGACAGACTTAGGAACACCGGGGAGCTGTTTTTT.

This clone is a singleton in its sample. The chain joins TRBV10-3 to TRBJ2-3, with 7 nucleotides matching TRBD2. Germline CDR1 is ENHRY and CDR2 is SYGVKD. The CDR3 sequence is 13 residues long. Losses at the gene ends were 11 bases for V and 3 bases for J; bases not matched to a gene: 8. CDR3 residues: CAAREAGTDTQYF. The CDR3 nucleotides read TGTGCCGCGCGGGAAGCGGGGACAGATACGCAGTATTTT.

V usage is TRBV7-9 and J usage is TRBJ2-6, with 9 positions matching TRBD1. This CDR3 spans 18 amino acids. Germline V CDR1 and CDR2: SEHNR, FQNEAQ (reference sequence). V was clipped by 5 bases and J by 2 bases; unmatched bases: 10. The CDR3 DNA follows: TGTGCCAGCAGCCCCCCCATAACAGGGGGCACTGGGGCCAACGTCCTGACTTTC. It specifies CASSPPITGGTGANVLTF.

The V and J genes are TRBV30 and TRBJ2-7, with a tentative D call TRBD2 (6 bases). The CDR3 spans 11 residues. Germline V CDR1 and CDR2: GTSNPN, SVGIG (reference sequence). With 3 bases removed from V and 4 bases from J, the gap between germline ends came to 7 bases. The CDR3 protein is CAWREGYEQYF. The CDR3 DNA follows: TGTGCCTGGAGGGAGGGGTACGAGCAGTACTTC.

The chain combines TRBV6-1 with TRBJ1-3; perhaps TRBD1 as D (5 bases). V was shortened by 7 bases and J by 0 bases, with 10 bases between the two germline ends. This CDR3 comprises 14 residues. Per the germline V gene, CDR1 is MNHNS and CDR2 is SASEGT. CDR3 DNA: TGTGCCAGCACCGGGGGAGTCTCTGGAAACACCATATATTTT. As protein: CASTGGVSGNTIYF.

The chain couples TRBV4-2 to TRBJ2-5, with 7 positions matching TRBD1. This CDR3 is built from 16 residues. V gave up 4 bases and J gave up 1 base; unmatched junction bases: 9. Germline values: CDR1 LGHNA, CDR2 YNFKEQ. CDR3 amino acids: CASSPCPGQLQETQYF. The DNA for the CDR3 is TGTGCCAGCAGCCCTTGCCCGGGACAGCTCCAAGAGACCCAGTACTTC.